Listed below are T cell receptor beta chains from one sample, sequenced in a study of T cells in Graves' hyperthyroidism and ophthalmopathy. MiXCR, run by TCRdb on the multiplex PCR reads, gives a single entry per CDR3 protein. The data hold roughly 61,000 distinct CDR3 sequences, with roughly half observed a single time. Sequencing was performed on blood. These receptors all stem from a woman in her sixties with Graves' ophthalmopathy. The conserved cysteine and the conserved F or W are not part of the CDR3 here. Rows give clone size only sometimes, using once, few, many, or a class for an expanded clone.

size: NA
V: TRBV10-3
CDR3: AIRRGSADTQY

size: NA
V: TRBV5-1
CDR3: ASSLGVAASTDTQY

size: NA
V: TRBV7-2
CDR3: ASSPEPGNQETQY

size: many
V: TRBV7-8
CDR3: ASSLEAGGGGDTQY

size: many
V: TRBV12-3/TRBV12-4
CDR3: ASSLAGDGSQPQH

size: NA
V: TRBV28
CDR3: ASSLSGRQEQF

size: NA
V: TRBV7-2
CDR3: ASSSASGTRADTQY

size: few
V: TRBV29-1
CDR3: SVEDSGRGTGELF

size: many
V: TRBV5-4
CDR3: ASSFSTGANYGYT

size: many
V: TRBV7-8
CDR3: ASSWQDSGANVLT

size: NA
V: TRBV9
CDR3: ASSVGGLAGHQF

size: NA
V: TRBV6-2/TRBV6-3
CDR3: ASSSGYSNQPQY

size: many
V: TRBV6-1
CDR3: ASSDWAGQPQH

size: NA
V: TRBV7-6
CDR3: ASSLAGGLSSYEQY

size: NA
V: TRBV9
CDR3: ASSGTGTGGVHTEAF

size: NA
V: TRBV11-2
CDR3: ASSLDRELF

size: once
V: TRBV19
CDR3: ASSIRPTSSGELF

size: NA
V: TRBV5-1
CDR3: ASSLGETSIYNGQF

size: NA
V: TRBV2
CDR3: GSSEAPASPLH

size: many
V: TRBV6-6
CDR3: ASNWDRGLLNYNSPLH

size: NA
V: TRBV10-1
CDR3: ASSESGSSEAF

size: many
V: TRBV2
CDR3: ASTGDTNTEAF

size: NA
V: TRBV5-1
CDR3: ASSFSDGETQH

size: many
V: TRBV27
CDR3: ASSPEANTEAF

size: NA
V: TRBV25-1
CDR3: ASSEYDSSRETQY

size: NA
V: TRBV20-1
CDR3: SAAPGRDTDQPQH

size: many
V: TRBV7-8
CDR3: ASSWVGQPYTEAF

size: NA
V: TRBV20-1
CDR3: SATQGRNTEAF

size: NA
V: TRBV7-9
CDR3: ASSPVGAGGGDEKLF

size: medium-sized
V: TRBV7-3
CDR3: ASSPGQGYNEQF

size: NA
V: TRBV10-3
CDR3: AISFAPGTGDTGELF

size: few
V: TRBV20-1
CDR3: SATLGQENSPLH

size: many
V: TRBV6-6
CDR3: ASTPGGRGEQY

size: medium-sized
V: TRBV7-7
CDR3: ASSSKGAGINEQF

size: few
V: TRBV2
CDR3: ASSAGTGDTGELF

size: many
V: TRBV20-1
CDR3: SAQDRDRGRKTGELF

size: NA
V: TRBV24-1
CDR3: ATSPGDMTNYGYT

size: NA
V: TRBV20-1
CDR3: SARSGEYAETQY

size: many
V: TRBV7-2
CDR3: ASSLRSGGWETQY

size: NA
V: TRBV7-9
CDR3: ASSLVRSSYNEQF

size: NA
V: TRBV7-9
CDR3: ASSPPGIWGNEAF

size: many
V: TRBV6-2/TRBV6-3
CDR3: ASSLTDTDTQY

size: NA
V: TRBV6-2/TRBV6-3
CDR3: ASSYRAGTQETQY

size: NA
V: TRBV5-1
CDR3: ASSFRSTTGTSGPNKQF

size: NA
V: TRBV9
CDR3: ASSPLGQAQETQY

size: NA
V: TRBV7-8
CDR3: ASSRDSYSNQPQH

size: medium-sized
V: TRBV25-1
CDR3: ASSEAAGNYGYT

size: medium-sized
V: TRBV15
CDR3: ATRTSLAGEQF

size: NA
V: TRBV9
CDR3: ACSVGTGDNQPQH